Sequencing of this T cell receptor (beta chain) was carried out in a study of T-cell memory formation after mild COVID-19. Study context: TCR clusters were mostly donor specific. Findings and limits, study-wide: A second wave expanding day 15 to 37 was CD4+-biased; contracting clones were balanced. Nothing showed for sure that second-wave clones peaking on day 37 were SARS-CoV-2 specific.

Concerning this clonotype itself: Antigen specificity is unknown.

Constant-segment primers served in 5'RACE that generated TCR alpha and TCR beta cDNA libraries bearing sample barcodes and UMIs. TCRdb passed the 5' RACE reads through MiXCR, listing each CDR3 protein once. In the table there are more than 250,000 distinct CDR3 sequences, 15% to 20% of which are singletons. V lost 5 bases and J 0 bases, leaving 13 bases between the germline ends. The CDR3 contains 15 residues. From germline, CDR1 is SEHNR and CDR2 FQNEAQ (reference sequence). This TCR came from a young man who had mild COVID-19 (a few samples of this study predate the infection). Cell type and time point are not known. Sequencing input: PBMCs or a T cell subset sorted from them (not recorded which). The J gene is TRBJ1-1, the V gene TRBV7-9; D is perhaps TRBD1 (5 bases). In DNA form, the CDR3 reads TGTGCCAGCAGCCGTCCGGGACGGATGAACACTGAAGCTTTCTTT. Translation gives CASSRPGRMNTEAFF.